This is a list of T cell receptor beta chains from one sample in a study of T cell responses to AZD1222 COVID-19 vaccine. Sequencing was performed with immunoSEQ multiplex PCR; in TCRdb, only in-frame clones are kept and a portion is missing. This sample has 75,000 to 80,000 clones, with about three quarters found just once. The source was peripheral blood, collected 28 days after the second dose of the MenACWY control vaccine. The source of these receptors is an adult who received the MenACWY meningococcal vaccine as a control. Each CDR3 is given with its conserved first and last residue. D genes are given only for firm matches. Size values are once, few and many counts, or a class for expanded clones, and some rows have none.

TRBV30	NA	NA	TRBJ2-2	CACGRGGGGELFF	TGTGCCTGTGGCAGAGGGGGGGGCGGGGAGCTGTTTTTT
TRBV6-5	NA	NA	TRBJ1-3	CASSSRQAGNTIYF	TGTGCCAGCAGTTCCCGGCAGGCTGGAAACACCATATATTTT
TRBV7-2	few	NA	TRBJ1-5	CASSLWGSSNQPQHF	TGTGCCAGCAGCTTATGGGGGTCTAGCAATCAGCCCCAGCATTTT
TRBV7-9	NA	NA	TRBJ2-7	CASSTSGLEQYF	TGTGCCAGCAGCACGTCCGGCCTCGAGCAGTACTTC
TRBV11-1	NA	NA	TRBJ1-1	CASSLLSQRNTEAFF	TGTGCCAGCAGCTTACTATCCCAGCGTAACACTGAAGCTTTCTTT
TRBV3-1/TRBV3-2	NA	TRBD1	TRBJ2-3	CASSPYSRQGAPWLLDTQYF	TGTGCCAGCAGCCCCTACTCCCGACAGGGGGCGCCGTGGTTATTGGATACGCAGTATTTT
TRBV27	NA	TRBD1	TRBJ2-7	CASSFAQGEIFEQYF	TGTGCCAGCAGTTTTGCCCAGGGGGAAATTTTCGAGCAGTACTTC
TRBV28	NA	NA	TRBJ1-2	CASSLRDGYTF	TGTGCCAGCAGTTTACGGGATGGCTACACCTTC
TRBV7-8	NA	NA	TRBJ2-1	CASSLAGGGEQFF	TGTGCCAGCAGCTTAGCGGGGGGTGGTGAGCAGTTCTTC
TRBV2	NA	TRBD2	TRBJ2-7	CAGGTKPGLEQYF	TGTGCCGGGGGGACTAAGCCCGGACTGGAGCAGTACTTC
TRBV19	NA	TRBD2	TRBJ2-5	CADSGRKETQYF	TGTGCAGATAGCGGGAGAAAAGAGACCCAGTACTTC
TRBV12-5	NA	TRBD1	TRBJ2-2	CASGLTGGITGELFF	TGTGCTAGTGGTTTGACAGGGGGCATAACCGGGGAGCTGTTTTTT
TRBV3-1/TRBV3-2	NA	NA	TRBJ2-5	CASSQQGFGTQYF	TGTGCCAGCAGCCAGCAGGGGTTTGGGACCCAGTACTTC
TRBV5-5	NA	NA	TRBJ1-6	CASSSQIDPGDSPLHF	TGTGCCAGCAGCTCCCAGATTGATCCGGGGGATTCACCCCTCCACTTT
TRBV4-2	NA	NA	TRBJ1-5	CASSQDPGVGRPNQPQHF	TGTGCCAGCAGCCAAGACCCCGGAGTAGGCAGGCCCAATCAGCCCCAGCATTTT
TRBV11-2	NA	TRBD2	TRBJ2-1	CASSPRMREYNEQFF	TGTGCCAGCAGCCCGCGGATGCGGGAGTACAATGAGCAGTTCTTC
TRBV14	NA	NA	TRBJ1-2	CASSQTLVSLYGYTF	TGTGCCAGCAGCCAAACGCTGGTGAGCCTATATGGCTACACCTTC
TRBV7-6	NA	TRBD1	TRBJ2-7	CASSPGQGPFEQYF	TGTGCCAGCAGCCCGGGACAGGGCCCGTTCGAGCAGTACTTC
TRBV27	NA	TRBD1	TRBJ1-2	CAHSGTDYGYTF	TGTGCCCATTCCGGGACAGACTATGGCTACACCTTC
TRBV27	NA	TRBD1	TRBJ2-7	CASSKTGVYEQYF	TGTGCCAGCAGCAAAACAGGGGTATACGAGCAGTACTTC
TRBV29-1	NA	NA	TRBJ2-1	CSVEDLGEQFF	TGCAGCGTTGAAGATCTGGGCGAGCAGTTCTTC
TRBV11-2	NA	NA	TRBJ1-1	CASSLGLGRIVKAFF	TGTGCCAGCAGCTTAGGTTTGGGGAGAATTGTTAAAGCTTTCTTT
TRBV6-4	NA	NA	TRBJ2-3	CASSDSIDTQYF	TGTGCCAGCAGTGACTCGATTGATACGCAGTATTTT
TRBV12-3/TRBV12-4	NA	NA	TRBJ1-2	CASSLDRRVGYTF	TGTGCCAGCAGTCTAGACCGCAGGGTTGGCTACACCTTC
TRBV19	NA	NA	TRBJ1-2	CASSYGRGDGYTF	TGTGCCAGTAGTTACGGACGCGGCGATGGCTACACCTTC
TRBV4-1	NA	NA	TRBJ1-3	CASSQGRGAGNTIYF	TGCGCCAGCAGCCAAGGGCGAGGGGCTGGAAACACCATATATTTT
TRBV15	NA	NA	TRBJ2-3	CATSRVGDTQYF	TGTGCCACCAGCCGAGTCGGCGATACGCAGTATTTT
TRBV2	NA	NA	TRBJ2-2	CASSGRIDLGTGELFF	TGTGCCAGCAGTGGCAGGATCGATTTGGGAACCGGGGAGCTGTTTTTT
TRBV23-1	few	TRBD1	TRBJ1-2	CASSPPNSGTGAFGYTF	TGCGCCAGCAGTCCCCCAAACTCCGGGACAGGGGCGTTTGGCTACACCTTC
TRBV5-6	few	TRBD1	TRBJ1-2	CASSLWDSYYTF	TGTGCCAGCAGCTTGTGGGACAGCTACTACACCTTC
TRBV7-2	NA	NA	TRBJ1-6	CASSLEDSSPLHF	TGTGCCAGCAGCTTAGAGGACAGCTCACCCCTCCACTTT
TRBV4-2	NA	NA	TRBJ2-7	CASSQVGPYEQYF	TGTGCCAGCAGCCAAGTGGGTCCCTACGAGCAGTACTTC
TRBV7-9	NA	NA	TRBJ2-2	CASSLYDGSFNTGELFF	TGTGCCAGCAGCTTATATGACGGCAGCTTTAACACCGGGGAGCTGTTTTTT
TRBV7-8	NA	NA	TRBJ1-2	CASAPRTSRGYTF	TGTGCCAGCGCTCCACGGACGAGCCGGGGCTACACCTTC
TRBV3-1/TRBV3-2	NA	TRBD1	TRBJ2-2	CASRFQGDRRAGELFF	TGTGCCAGCAGGTTCCAGGGGGACAGGAGGGCCGGGGAGCTGTTTTTT
TRBV27	NA	TRBD2	TRBJ2-1	CASSPGTSGSSNEQFF	TGTGCCAGCAGTCCGGGGACTAGCGGGAGTTCGAATGAGCAGTTCTTC
TRBV30	NA	NA	TRBJ1-1	CAWGPGEAEAFF	TGTGCCTGGGGCCCAGGGGAGGCTGAAGCTTTCTTT
TRBV5-1	NA	TRBD1	TRBJ1-4	CASSLGIDRGEEKLFF	TGCGCCAGCAGCTTGGGGATCGACAGGGGCGAGGAAAAACTGTTTTTT
TRBV11-2	once	NA	TRBJ2-3	CASSLGPSGTGDTQYF	TGTGCCAGCAGCTTAGGTCCTAGCGGGACAGGAGATACGCAGTATTTT
TRBV6-5	NA	TRBD2	TRBJ2-5	CASSYTGLAGGETQYF	TGTGCCAGCAGTTACACTGGACTAGCGGGAGGAGAGACCCAGTACTTC
TRBV28	NA	TRBD1	TRBJ1-2	CASSSGQGARGYTF	TGTGCCAGCAGTTCAGGACAGGGGGCTAGGGGCTACACCTTC
TRBV27	NA	NA	TRBJ2-7	CASSQGVGYEQYF	TGTGCCAGCTCCCAGGGTGTCGGCTACGAGCAGTACTTC
TRBV29-1	NA	NA	TRBJ2-1	CSVGAAYEQFF	TGCAGCGTTGGGGCGGCCTATGAGCAGTTCTTC
TRBV6-2/TRBV6-3	once	TRBD2	TRBJ2-2	CASSYSSGGSGPYNTGELFF	TGTGCCAGCAGTTACTCGTCAGGCGGGAGTGGGCCTTACAACACCGGGGAGCTGTTTTTT
TRBV7-9	NA	TRBD1	TRBJ1-1	CASSNVDRGNTEAFF	TGTGCCAGCAGCAACGTTGACAGGGGGAACACTGAAGCTTTCTTT
TRBV19	NA	NA	TRBJ1-2	CASQGRAGSGGYTF	TGTGCCAGTCAAGGGAGGGCAGGCTCGGGAGGCTACACCTTC
TRBV3-1/TRBV3-2	NA	NA	TRBJ2-4	CASSQGTKNIQYF	TGTGCCAGCAGCCAAGGGACCAAAAACATTCAGTACTTC
TRBV7-2	NA	NA	TRBJ2-4	CASSLARGPTNIQYF	TGTGCCAGCAGCTTAGCCCGGGGGCCGACAAACATTCAGTACTTC
TRBV6-1	NA	NA	TRBJ1-5	CASSEDGGKYQPQHF	TGTGCCAGCAGTGAGGATGGGGGGAAGTATCAGCCCCAGCATTTT
TRBV2	NA	TRBD1	TRBJ2-4	CASNRQGNIQYF	TGTGCCAGCAATCGACAGGGGAACATTCAGTACTTC
TRBV11-2	few	TRBD2	TRBJ2-7	CASSAAGGEQYF	TGTGCCAGCAGCGCCGCGGGGGGCGAGCAGTACTTC
TRBV15	NA	NA	TRBJ2-3	CATSRDWGGANTQYF	TGTGCCACCAGCAGAGATTGGGGCGGGGCAAATACGCAGTATTTT
TRBV2	once	TRBD1	TRBJ2-7	CASSEQGQLTYEQYF	TGTGCCAGCAGTGAACAGGGACAGTTAACCTACGAGCAGTACTTC
TRBV4-1	NA	NA	TRBJ2-2	CASSQVPGGGELFF	TGCGCCAGCAGCCAAGTTCCAGGCGGCGGGGAGCTGTTTTTT
TRBV7-8	once	NA	TRBJ1-5	CASSFQGNQPQHF	TGTGCCAGCAGCTTCCAGGGAAATCAGCCCCAGCATTTT
TRBV5-1	few	NA	TRBJ1-2	CASAPQVNYGYTF	TGCGCCAGCGCCCCTCAGGTGAACTATGGCTACACCTTC
TRBV4-2	NA	NA	TRBJ1-4	CASSQEGGTLGEKLFF	TGTGCCAGCAGCCAAGAGGGAGGGACGCTAGGGGAAAAACTGTTTTTT
TRBV19	NA	NA	TRBJ1-5	CASNVGRGSYQPQHF	TGTGCCAGTAACGTGGGACGGGGATCCTATCAGCCCCAGCATTTT
TRBV28	NA	TRBD1	TRBJ1-5	CASSSPIYRGSGNQPQHF	TGTGCCAGCAGTTCCCCGATCTACAGGGGAAGCGGCAATCAGCCCCAGCATTTT